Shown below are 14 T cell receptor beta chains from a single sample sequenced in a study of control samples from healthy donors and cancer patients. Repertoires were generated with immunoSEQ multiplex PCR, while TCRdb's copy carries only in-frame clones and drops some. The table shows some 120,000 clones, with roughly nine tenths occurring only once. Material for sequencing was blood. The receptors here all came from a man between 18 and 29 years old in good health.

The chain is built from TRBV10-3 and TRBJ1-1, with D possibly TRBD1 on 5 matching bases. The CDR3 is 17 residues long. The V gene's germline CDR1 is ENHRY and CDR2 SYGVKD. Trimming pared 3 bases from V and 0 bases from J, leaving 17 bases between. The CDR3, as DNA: TGTGCCATCAGTGACCCCGGGGAGGGACCCATGAACACTGAAGCTTTCTTT. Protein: CAISDPGEGPMNTEAFF.

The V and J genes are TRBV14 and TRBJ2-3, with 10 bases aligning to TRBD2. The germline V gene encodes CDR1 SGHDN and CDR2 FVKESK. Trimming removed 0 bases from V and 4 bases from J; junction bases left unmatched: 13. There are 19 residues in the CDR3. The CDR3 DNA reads TGTGCCAGCAGCCAAGATGGGGGGCTAGCGGGAGAGGTTCCAGATACGCAGTATTTT. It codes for CASSQDGGLAGEVPDTQYF. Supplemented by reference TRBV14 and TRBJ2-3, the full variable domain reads EAGVTQFPSHSVIEKGQTVTLRCDPISGHDNLYWYRRVMGKEIKFLLHFVKESKQDESGMPNNRFLAERTGGTYSTLKVQPAELEDSGVYFCASSQDGGLAGEVPDTQYFGPGTRLTVL.

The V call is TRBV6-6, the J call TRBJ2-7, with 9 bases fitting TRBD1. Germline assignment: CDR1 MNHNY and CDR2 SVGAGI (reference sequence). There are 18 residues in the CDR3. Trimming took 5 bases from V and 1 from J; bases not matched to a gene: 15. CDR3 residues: CASSRRIPTGGKSYEQYF. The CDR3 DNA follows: TGTGCCAGCAGTCGGCGGATTCCTACAGGGGGCAAATCCTACGAGCAGTACTTC.

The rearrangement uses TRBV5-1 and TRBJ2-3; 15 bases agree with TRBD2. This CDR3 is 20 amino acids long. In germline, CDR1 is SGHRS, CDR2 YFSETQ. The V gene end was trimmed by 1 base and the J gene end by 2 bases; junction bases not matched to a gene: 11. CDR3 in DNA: TGCGCCAGCAGCTTGCCCAGGGGACTAGCGGGAGGAACTGACACAGATACGCAGTATTTT. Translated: CASSLPRGLAGGTDTDTQYF. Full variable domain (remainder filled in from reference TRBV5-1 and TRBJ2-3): KAGVTQTPRYLIKTRGQQVTLSCSPISGHRSVSWYQQTPGQGLQFLFEYFSETQRNKGNFPGRFSGRQFSNSRSEMNVSTLELGDSALYLCASSLPRGLAGGTDTDTQYFGPGTRLTVL.

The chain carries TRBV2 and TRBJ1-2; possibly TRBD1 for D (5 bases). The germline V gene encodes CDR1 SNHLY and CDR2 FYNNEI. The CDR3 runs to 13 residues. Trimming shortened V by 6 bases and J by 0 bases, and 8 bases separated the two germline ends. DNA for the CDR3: TGTGCCAGCAGCCAGGGACCTAACTATGGCTACACCTTC. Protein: CASSQGPNYGYTF.

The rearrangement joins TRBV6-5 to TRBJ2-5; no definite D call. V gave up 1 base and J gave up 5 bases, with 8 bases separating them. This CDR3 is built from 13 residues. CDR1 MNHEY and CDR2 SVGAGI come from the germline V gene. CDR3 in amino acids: CASSYYPQETQYF. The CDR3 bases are TGTGCCAGCAGTTACTATCCCCAGGAGACCCAGTACTTC.

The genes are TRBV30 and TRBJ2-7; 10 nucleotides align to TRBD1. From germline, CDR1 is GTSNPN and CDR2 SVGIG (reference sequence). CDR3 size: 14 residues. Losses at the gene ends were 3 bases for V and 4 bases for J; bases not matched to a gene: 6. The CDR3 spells CAWSPGQGTYEQYF. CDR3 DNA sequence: TGTGCCTGGAGCCCGGGACAGGGGACGTACGAGCAGTACTTC.

For the CDR3, the DNA is TGTGCCAGCAGTGAATTCCGGACAGGGGGGGAAAAACTGTTTTTT. Its protein is CASSEFRTGGEKLFF. This sequence joins TRBV6-1 and TRBJ1-4; 10 bases line up with TRBD1. The V gene's germline CDR1 is MNHNS and CDR2 SASEGT. The J segment lost 8 bases and the V segment lost 2 bases, leaving 5 bases of the junction unmatched. The CDR3 consists of 15 residues.

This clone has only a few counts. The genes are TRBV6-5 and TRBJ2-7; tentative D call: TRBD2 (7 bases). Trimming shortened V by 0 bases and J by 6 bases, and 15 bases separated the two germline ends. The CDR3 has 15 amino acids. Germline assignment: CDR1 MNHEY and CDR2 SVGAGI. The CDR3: CASSYSSQGGGEQYF. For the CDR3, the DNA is TGTGCCAGCAGTTACTCCTCCCAAGGGGGGGGCGAGCAGTACTTC.

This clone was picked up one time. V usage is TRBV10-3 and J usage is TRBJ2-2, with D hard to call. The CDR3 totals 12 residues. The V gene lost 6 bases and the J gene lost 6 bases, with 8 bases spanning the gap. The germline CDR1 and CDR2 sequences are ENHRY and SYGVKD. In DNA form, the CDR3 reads TGTGCCATCAGGAGTGTACCCGGGGAGCTGTTTTTT. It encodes CAIRSVPGELFF.

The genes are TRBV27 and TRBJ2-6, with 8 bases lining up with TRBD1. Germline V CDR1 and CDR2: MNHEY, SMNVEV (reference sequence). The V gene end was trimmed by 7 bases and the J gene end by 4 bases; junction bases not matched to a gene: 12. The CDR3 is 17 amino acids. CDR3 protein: CASMTDRVVAGANVLTF. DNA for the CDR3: TGTGCCAGCATGACGGACAGGGTGGTGGCAGGGGCCAACGTCCTGACTTTC.

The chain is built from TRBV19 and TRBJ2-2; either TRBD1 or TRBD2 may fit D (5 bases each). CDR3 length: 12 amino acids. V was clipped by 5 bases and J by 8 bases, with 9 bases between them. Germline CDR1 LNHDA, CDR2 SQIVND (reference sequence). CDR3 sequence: CASSHGGGELFF. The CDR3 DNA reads TGTGCCAGTAGTCATGGGGGTGGGGAGCTGTTTTTT.

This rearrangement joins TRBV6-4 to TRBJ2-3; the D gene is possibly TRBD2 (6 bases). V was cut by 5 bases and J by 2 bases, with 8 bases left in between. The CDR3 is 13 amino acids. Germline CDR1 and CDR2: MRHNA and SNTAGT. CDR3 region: CASSREFTDTQYF. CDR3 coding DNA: TGTGCCAGCAGTCGGGAGTTCACAGATACGCAGTATTTT.

The CDR3, as DNA: TGTGCCAGCAGCTTAGCGGGAGGAACAGATACGCAGTATTTT. This encodes CASSLAGGTDTQYF. The chain carries TRBV11-3 and TRBJ2-3, with 7 bases lining up with TRBD2. In germline, CDR1 is SGHNT, CDR2 YENEEA. The CDR3 covers 14 residues. V trimming: 1 base; J trimming: 3 bases; junction bases outside the gene matches: 1. The variable domain in full, with the rest retrieved from reference TRBV11-3 and TRBJ2-3, is EAGVVQSPRYKIIEKKQPVAFWCNPISGHNTLYWYLQNLGQGPELLIRYENEEAVDDSQLPKDRFSAERLKGVDSTLKIQPAELGDSAVYLCASSLAGGTDTQYFGPGTRLTVL.